The T cell receptor beta chain described here comes from a study of blood T cell repertoires in COVID-19. On the study more broadly: Acute and convalescent COVID-19 specimens originated in the United States, Italy and Spain.

Adults between about 18 and 89 years of age took part from 24 US areas. Cohort placement rested on clinical history that participants reported themselves. In the study's own analysis: From reference gene primer amplification, estimates of nucleated cell counts were derived. Here immunoSEQ multiplex PCR was the method, and the copy in TCRdb shows in-frame clones only, minus some. V, J and clone size derive from that table, while D and trimming were established from the DNA sequence. The sample contains 300,000 to 500,000 clones, more than 75% of which appear only once. This clone has a single count. The sample contains more than one DNA sequence encoding this CDR3. The CDR3 runs to 14 residues. V lost 3 bases and J lost 4; bases outside the gene matches: 7. CDR1 SGDLS and CDR2 YYNGEE come from the germline V gene.

The gene calls are TRBV9 and TRBJ2-7; 7 bases agree with TRBD2. This receptor was identified in a woman between 25 and 40 years old with acute COVID-19. The sequencing sample was made of PBMCs or T cells enriched from blood (not recorded which). CDR3 amino acids: CASSASSGTYEQYF. As DNA, the CDR3 is TGTGCCAGCAGCGCCTCTAGCGGTACATACGAGCAGTACTTC.